The clone carrying this T cell receptor (beta chain) showed up many times. The sample is drawn from a study of T cells in Graves' hyperthyroidism and ophthalmopathy. The germline V and J ends were trimmed by 4 bases and 3 bases, with 16 bases remaining between them. This CDR3 has 16 residues. Amplification targeted TCR beta CDR3 regions from RNA transcripts. RT-PCR in the first round (using the HTBI primer set) targeted the TCR CDR3. Using its own MiXCR run on the multiplex PCR reads, TCRdb lists one record per CDR3 protein. The sample gives some 200,000 distinct CDR3 sequences, approximately 17% of which show up once; around 50% is in the top ten.

This receptor was identified in a man aged 45 to 65 with Graves' hyperthyroidism. The specimen sequenced was blood. This chain joins TRBV12-3 or TRBV12-4 and TRBJ1-5, with D possibly being TRBD1 (5 bases). The CDR3 bases are TGTGCCAGCAGTTCCCTTGGGGACGGAGCCAATCAGCCCCAGCATTTT. Residues: CASSSLGDGANQPQHF.